Listed below are T cell receptor beta chains from one sample, sequenced in a study of neurological immune-mediated disorders. TCRdb passed the 5' RACE reads through MiXCR, listing each CDR3 protein once. The sample records more than 75,000 distinct CDR3 sequences, roughly 4.7% being singletons. The sample consisted of PBMCs. The receptors here all came from a woman in her twenties or thirties with multiple sclerosis. The CDR3 runs from the conserved cysteine through the conserved F or W. The D gene is left open where the match is weak. Rows give clone size only sometimes, using once, few, many, or a class for an expanded clone.

clone_size,j_call,d_call,v_call,cdr3_nt,cdr3_aa
many,TRBJ1-1,-,TRBV5-1,TGCGCCAGCAGCTTGAACCCGGGCCTGAACACTGAAGCTTTCTTT,CASSLNPGLNTEAFF
many,TRBJ2-5,-,TRBV20-1,TGCAGTGCTAGTTTAGGGGGTCCGCTTCAAGAGACCCAGTACTTC,CSASLGGPLQETQYF
-,TRBJ1-3,TRBD1,TRBV12-3/TRBV12-4,TGTGCCAGCAGTTTCGACAGGGCTGGAAACACCATATATTTT,CASSFDRAGNTIYF
many,TRBJ2-5,-,TRBV29-1,TGCAGCGTTGAAGAGGCAGGGAAAGAGACCCAGTACTTC,CSVEEAGKETQYF
many,TRBJ2-5,-,TRBV14,TGTGCCAGCAGCCCTCTAGCGCCGCAAGAGACCCAGTACTTC,CASSPLAPQETQYF
many,TRBJ2-2,-,TRBV7-2,TGTGCCAGCAGCATACAGGTTCTGTCCGGGGAGCTGTTTTTT,CASSIQVLSGELFF
few,TRBJ2-7,-,TRBV14,TGTGCCAGCAGCCAGAAAACCGGGACTTATCATTACGAGCAGTACTTC,CASSQKTGTYHYEQYF
many,TRBJ2-3,-,TRBV4-1,TGCGCCAGCAGCCTTAGCGGAACTAGCACAGATACGCAGTATTTT,CASSLSGTSTDTQYF
many,TRBJ2-3,-,TRBV5-1,TGCGCCAGCAGCTTGGGGTCGGGACTCAGGCGGACAGATACGCAGTATTTT,CASSLGSGLRRTDTQYF
many,TRBJ2-2,-,TRBV5-1,TGCGCCAGCAGCTTGTCCAATAACGCGAACACCGGGGAGCTGTTTTTT,CASSLSNNANTGELFF
many,TRBJ1-2,-,TRBV5-1,TGCGCCAGCAGCAAAGACGGCACTAACTATGGCTACACCTTC,CASSKDGTNYGYTF
many,TRBJ1-4,TRBD1,TRBV12-3/TRBV12-4,TGTGCCAGCAGCACCGGGACAGGCTACGAAAAACTGTTTTTT,CASSTGTGYEKLFF
many,TRBJ2-7,TRBD2,TRBV20-1,TGCAGTGCTAGGGGACTAGTTTCGGAGCAGTACTTC,CSARGLVSEQYF
many,TRBJ2-3,TRBD2,TRBV6-5,TGTGCCAGCAGTCCTCCGGGGGGATTCACAGATACGCAGTATTTT,CASSPPGGFTDTQYF
few,TRBJ1-1,-,TRBV6-6,TGTGCCAGCAGGAGAGTTGACACGAACACTGAAGCTTTCTTT,CASRRVDTNTEAFF
many,TRBJ2-1,-,TRBV12-3/TRBV12-4,TGTGCCAGCAGTTTAGGGTCCGGGGCGGGCTACAATGAGCAGTTCTTC,CASSLGSGAGYNEQFF
many,TRBJ2-5,TRBD1,TRBV7-7,TGTGCCAGCAGCTTACGGGACAGGGACGAGACCCAGTACTTC,CASSLRDRDETQYF
many,TRBJ2-3,TRBD1,TRBV5-1,TGCGCCAGCAGCCCAAGACAGGGGAGCACAGATACGCAGTATTTT,CASSPRQGSTDTQYF
-,TRBJ1-2,-,TRBV5-1,TGCGCCAGCAGCTTTGTGCAGGGGCCTTATGGCTACACCTTC,CASSFVQGPYGYTF
many,TRBJ2-4,TRBD1,TRBV6-6,TGTGCCAGCAGTTACGGGACAGCATCAACGCAGGCCAAAAACATTCAGTACTTC,CASSYGTASTQAKNIQYF
many,TRBJ1-5,-,TRBV5-1,TGCGCCAGCAGCTTGGGGGTCGGTAGCAATCAGCCCCAGCATTTT,CASSLGVGSNQPQHF
few,TRBJ2-7,-,TRBV10-3,TGTGCCATCAGTGAAGGGGGGAACAGGGCCCACGAGCAGTACTTC,CAISEGGNRAHEQYF
many,TRBJ2-1,-,TRBV29-1,TGCAGCGTTCTTCCCGGGATTTCACGTGAACGGATGACACGAGGTGAGCAGTTCTTC,CSVLPGISRERMTRGEQFF
-,TRBJ2-3,-,TRBV7-8,TGTGCCAGCAGCTACCCCGAGGACTACCCCACAGATACGCAGTATTTT,CASSYPEDYPTDTQYF
many,TRBJ2-3,-,TRBV28,TGTGCCAGCAGCCCCGGAAGCACAGATACGCAGTATTTT,CASSPGSTDTQYF
many,TRBJ2-7,TRBD1,TRBV7-6,TGTGCCAGCAGCTTAGATCCGGGACAGGGGGCCTACGAGCAGTACTTC,CASSLDPGQGAYEQYF
-,TRBJ1-3,-,TRBV12-3/TRBV12-4,TGTGCCAGCAGTTTCGGGGAACTGGGAAACACCATATATTTT,CASSFGELGNTIYF
-,TRBJ2-3,-,TRBV20-1,TGCAGTGCTAGAGTCTTAAATCCGGGAGACCGTTCTAGCACAGATAAGCAGTATTTT,CSARVLNPGDRSSTDKQYF
many,TRBJ2-5,TRBD2,TRBV5-1,TGCGCCAGCAGCCAGGGACTAGCAGAGACCCAGTACTTC,CASSQGLAETQYF
many,TRBJ2-2,-,TRBV12-3/TRBV12-4,TGTGCCAGCAGTTTATCTGACAGCAGATCGAAGAGGACCGGGGAGCTGTTTTTT,CASSLSDSRSKRTGELFF